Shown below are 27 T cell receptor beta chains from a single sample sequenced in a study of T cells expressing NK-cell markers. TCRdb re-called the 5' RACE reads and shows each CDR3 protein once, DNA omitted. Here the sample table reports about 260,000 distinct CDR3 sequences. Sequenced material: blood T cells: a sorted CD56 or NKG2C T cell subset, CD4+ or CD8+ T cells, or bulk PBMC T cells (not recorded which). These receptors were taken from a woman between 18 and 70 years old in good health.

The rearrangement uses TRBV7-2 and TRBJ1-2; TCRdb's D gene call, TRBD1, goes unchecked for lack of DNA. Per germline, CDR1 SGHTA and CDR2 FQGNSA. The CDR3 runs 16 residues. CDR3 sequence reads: CASSLVTGTNNYGYTF.

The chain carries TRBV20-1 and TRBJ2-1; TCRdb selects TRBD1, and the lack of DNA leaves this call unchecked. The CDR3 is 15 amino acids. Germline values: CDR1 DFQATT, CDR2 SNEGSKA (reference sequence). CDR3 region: CSAHPNSGRYNEQFF.

This CDR3 is CASSQNTQGQYF. V gene TRBV3-1 combines with J gene TRBJ2-7; TCRdb indicates TRBD1, and absent DNA this call remains unverified. The length of the CDR3 is 12 residues. Looked up from germline, CDR1 is LGHDT and CDR2 is YNNKEL (reference sequence).

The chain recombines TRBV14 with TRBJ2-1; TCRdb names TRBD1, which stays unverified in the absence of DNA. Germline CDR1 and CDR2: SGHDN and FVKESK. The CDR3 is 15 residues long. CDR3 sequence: CASSQNRGLYNEQFF.

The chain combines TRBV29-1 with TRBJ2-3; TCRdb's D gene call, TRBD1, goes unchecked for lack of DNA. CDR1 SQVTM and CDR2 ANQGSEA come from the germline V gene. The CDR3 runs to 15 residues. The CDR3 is CSVVGDKSTTDTQYF.

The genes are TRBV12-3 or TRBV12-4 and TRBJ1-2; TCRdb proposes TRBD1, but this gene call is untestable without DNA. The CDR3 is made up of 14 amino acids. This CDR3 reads CASGRQGADYGYTF.

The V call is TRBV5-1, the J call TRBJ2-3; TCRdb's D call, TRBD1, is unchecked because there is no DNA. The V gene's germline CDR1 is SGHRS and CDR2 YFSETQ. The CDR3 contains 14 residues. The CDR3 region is CASSSQETTDTQYF.

CDR3: CASSYVGNSPLHF. The V and J genes are TRBV6-5 and TRBJ1-6. CDR3 length: 13 amino acids. Germline values: CDR1 MNHEY, CDR2 SVGAGI.

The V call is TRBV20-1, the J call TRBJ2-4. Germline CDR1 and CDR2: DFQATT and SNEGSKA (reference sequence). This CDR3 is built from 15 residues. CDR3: CSARNTQTTKNIQYF.

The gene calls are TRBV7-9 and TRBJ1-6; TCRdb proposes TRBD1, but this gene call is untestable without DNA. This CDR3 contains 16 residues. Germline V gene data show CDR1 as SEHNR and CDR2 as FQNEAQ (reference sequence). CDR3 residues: CASSHSGGGYNSPLHF.

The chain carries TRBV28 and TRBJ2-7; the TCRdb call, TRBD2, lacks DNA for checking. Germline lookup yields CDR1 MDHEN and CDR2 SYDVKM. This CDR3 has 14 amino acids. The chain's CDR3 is CASRRLAGVYEQYF. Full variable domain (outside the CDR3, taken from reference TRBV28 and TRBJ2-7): DVKVTQSSRYLVKRTGEKVFLECVQDMDHENMFWYRQDPGLGLRLIYFSYDVKMKEKGDIPEGYSVSREKKERFSLILESASTNQTSMYLCASRRLAGVYEQYFGPGTRLTVT.

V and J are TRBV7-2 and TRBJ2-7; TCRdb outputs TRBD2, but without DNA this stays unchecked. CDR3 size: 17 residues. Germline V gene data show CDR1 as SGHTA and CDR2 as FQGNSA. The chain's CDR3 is CASSSRKGLAETYEQYF.

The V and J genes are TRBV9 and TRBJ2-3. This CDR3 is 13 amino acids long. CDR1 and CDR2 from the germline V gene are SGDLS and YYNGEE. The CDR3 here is CASSPIVADTQYF. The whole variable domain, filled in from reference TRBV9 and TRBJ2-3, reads DSGVTQTPKHLITATGQRVTLRCSPRSGDLSVYWYQQSLDQGLQFLIQYYNGEERAKGNILERFSAQQFPDLHSELNLSSLELGDSALYFCASSPIVADTQYFGPGTRLTVL.

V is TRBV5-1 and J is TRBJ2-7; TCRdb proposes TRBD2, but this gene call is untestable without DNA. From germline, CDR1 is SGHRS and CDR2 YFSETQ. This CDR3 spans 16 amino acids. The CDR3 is CASSLGSSGYSYEQYF.

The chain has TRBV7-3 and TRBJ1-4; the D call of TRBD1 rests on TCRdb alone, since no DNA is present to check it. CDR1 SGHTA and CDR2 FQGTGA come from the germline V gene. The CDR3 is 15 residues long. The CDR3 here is CASSLTGQGNEKLFF.

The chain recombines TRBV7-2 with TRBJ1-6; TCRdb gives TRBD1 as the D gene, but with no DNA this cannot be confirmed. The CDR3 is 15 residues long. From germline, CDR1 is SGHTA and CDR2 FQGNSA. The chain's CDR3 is CASSLAPGTEATLHF.

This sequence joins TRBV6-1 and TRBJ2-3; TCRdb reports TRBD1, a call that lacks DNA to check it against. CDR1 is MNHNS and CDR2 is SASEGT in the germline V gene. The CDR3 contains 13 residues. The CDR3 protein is CASSTGTGDTQYF.

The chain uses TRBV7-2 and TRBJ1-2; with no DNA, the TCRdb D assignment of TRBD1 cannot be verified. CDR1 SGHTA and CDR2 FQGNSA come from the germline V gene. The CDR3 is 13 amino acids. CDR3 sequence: CASSFGTDYGYTF.

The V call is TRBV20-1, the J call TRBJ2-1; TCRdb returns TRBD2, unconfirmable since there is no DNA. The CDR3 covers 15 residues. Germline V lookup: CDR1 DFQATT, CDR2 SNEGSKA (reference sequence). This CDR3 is CSERNIAGGPSEQFF.

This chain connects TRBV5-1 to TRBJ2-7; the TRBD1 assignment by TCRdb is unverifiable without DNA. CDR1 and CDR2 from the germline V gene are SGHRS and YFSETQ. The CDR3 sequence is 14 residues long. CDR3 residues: CASRLGTGSLEQYF.

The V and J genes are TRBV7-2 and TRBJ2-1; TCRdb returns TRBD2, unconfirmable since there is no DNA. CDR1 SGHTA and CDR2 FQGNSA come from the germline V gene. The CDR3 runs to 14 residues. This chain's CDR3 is CASSLGAGGNEQFF.

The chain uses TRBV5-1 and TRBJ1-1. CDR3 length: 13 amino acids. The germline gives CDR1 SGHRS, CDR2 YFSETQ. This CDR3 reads CASSPLLGLEAFF.

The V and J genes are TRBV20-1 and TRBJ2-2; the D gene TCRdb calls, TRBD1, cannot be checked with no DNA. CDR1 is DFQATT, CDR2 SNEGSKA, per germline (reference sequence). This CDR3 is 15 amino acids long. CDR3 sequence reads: CSAIHRVLNTGELFF.

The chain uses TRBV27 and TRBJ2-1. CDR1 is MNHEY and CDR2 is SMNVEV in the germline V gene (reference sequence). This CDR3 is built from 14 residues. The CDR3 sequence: CASSLEFLSDEQFF.

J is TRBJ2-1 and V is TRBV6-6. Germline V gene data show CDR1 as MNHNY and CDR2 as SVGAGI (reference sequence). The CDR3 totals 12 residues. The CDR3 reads CASSEFQGEQFF.

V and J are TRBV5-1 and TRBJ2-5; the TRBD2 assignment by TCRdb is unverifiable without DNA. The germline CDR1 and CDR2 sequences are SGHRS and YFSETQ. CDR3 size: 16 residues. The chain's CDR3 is CASSLGTSGLQETQYF.

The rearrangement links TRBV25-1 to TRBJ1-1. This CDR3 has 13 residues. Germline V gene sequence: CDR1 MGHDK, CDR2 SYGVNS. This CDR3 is CASSEPPKGEAFF. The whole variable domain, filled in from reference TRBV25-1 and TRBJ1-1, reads EADIYQTPRYLVIGTGKKITLECSQTMGHDKMYWYQQDPGMELHLIHYSYGVNSTEKGDLSSESTVSRIRTEHFPLTLESARPSHTSQYLCASSEPPKGEAFFGQGTRLTVV.